Given below is one T cell receptor (beta chain) in context. This record belongs to a study of blood T cell repertoires in COVID-19. Study summary: The study drew acute and convalescent COVID-19 samples from the United States, Italy and Spain. T cells, B-cell-depleted T cells, or PBMCs provided the cDNA or gDNA that served as material.

As processed by the authors: Estimates of nucleated cell counts were drawn from the amplification of reference gene primers. TCRdb's table, derived via immunoSEQ multiplex PCR, lists solely in-frame clones and lacks some. D and trimming come from the DNA, and the V and J calls and clone size come from that table. The table has more than 150,000 clones, around 92% seen once. Unmatched junction bases numbered 8, after V lost 5 bases and J lost 6 bases. The CDR3 loop spans 15 amino acids. Per the germline V gene, CDR1 is SNHLY and CDR2 is FYNNEI. This clonotype was obtained from a man between 60 and 70 years old with acute or convalescent COVID-19. The sequencing input was peripheral blood. This chain connects TRBV2 to TRBJ2-1; 9 bases align to TRBD2. The CDR3 bases are TGTGCCAGCAGTATAGCGGGGGCTGGTTCCAATGAGCAGTTCTTC. Its protein is CASSIAGAGSNEQFF.